Only a few counts were recorded for the clone carrying this T cell receptor (beta chain). The antigen remains unidentified. This table comes from immunoSEQ multiplex PCR, and its TCRdb copy is limited to in-frame clones, with some not included. The sample consists of about 20,000 clones, about three fifths of them appearing once. The data are from a study of Tregs in tolerant kidney transplant recipients. At the level of the study: A 3-day belatacept mixed lymphocyte reaction, sometimes plus 5-day graft donor restimulation, preceded CD4+CD25+CD127- sorting.

Study-level points and caveats: This study did not directly address biological reproducibility. The small number of patients limits these findings pending further validation.

This CDR3 has 14 residues. Germline CDR1 LNHDA, CDR2 SQIVND (reference sequence). Trimming took 5 bases from V and 9 from J; bases not matched to a gene: 8. This receptor was obtained from a human donor in good health. The rearrangement uses TRBV19 and TRBJ2-1, with 9 bases identical to TRBD1. The source material was Tregs from blood cultured with allogeneic cells. CDR3 sequence reads: CASSLTGGHSEQFF. The CDR3 DNA reads as TGTGCCAGTAGTCTGACAGGGGGACACAGTGAGCAGTTCTTC.